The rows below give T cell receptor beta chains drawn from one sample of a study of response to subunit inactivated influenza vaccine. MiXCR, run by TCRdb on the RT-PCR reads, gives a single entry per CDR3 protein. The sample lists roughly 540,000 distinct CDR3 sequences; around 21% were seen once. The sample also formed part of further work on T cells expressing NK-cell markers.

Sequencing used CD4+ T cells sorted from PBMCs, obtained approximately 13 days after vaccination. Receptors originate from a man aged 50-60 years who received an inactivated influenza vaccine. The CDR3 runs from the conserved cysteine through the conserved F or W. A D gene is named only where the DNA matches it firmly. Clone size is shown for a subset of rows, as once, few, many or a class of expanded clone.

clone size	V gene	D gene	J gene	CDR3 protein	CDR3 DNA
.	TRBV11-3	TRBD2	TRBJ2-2	CASSLNLAASGELFF	TGTGCCAGCAGCTTAAACCTAGCGGCTTCCGGGGAGCTGTTTTTT
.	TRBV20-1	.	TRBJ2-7	CSARDPRQGYEQYF	TGCAGTGCTAGAGATCCTCGGCAGGGCTACGAGCAGTACTTC
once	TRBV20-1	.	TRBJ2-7	CSAGRLGKDEQYF	TGCAGTGCTGGTAGACTGGGGAAGGACGAGCAGTACTTC
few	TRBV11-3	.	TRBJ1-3	CASSPSPGNTIYF	TGTGCCAGCAGTCCCTCCCCGGGAAACACCATATATTTT
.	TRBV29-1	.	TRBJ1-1	CSAIGERKAFF	TGCAGCGCCATCGGTGAGAGAAAAGCTTTCTTT
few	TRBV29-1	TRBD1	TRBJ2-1	CSVKDRSSYNEQFF	TGCAGCGTGAAGGACAGGAGCTCCTACAATGAGCAGTTCTTC
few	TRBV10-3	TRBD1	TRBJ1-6	CAISESQGAYNSPLHF	TGTGCCATCAGTGAGTCCCAGGGGGCCTATAATTCACCCCTCCACTTT
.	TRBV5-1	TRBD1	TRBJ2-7	CASSWMTGGLMGYEQYF	TGCGCCAGCAGCTGGATGACAGGGGGCCTAATGGGGTACGAGCAGTACTTC
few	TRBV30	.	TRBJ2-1	CAWNAGSNEQFF	TGTGCCTGGAACGCAGGGTCCAATGAGCAGTTCTTC
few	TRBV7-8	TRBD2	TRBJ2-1	CASSARLAGTSSYNEQFF	TGTGCCAGCAGCGCGCGACTAGCGGGGACAAGCTCCTACAATGAGCAGTTCTTC
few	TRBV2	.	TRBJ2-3	CASSDDSDTQYF	TGTGCCAGCAGTGACGACTCAGATACGCAGTATTTT
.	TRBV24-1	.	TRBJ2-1	CATSDLGGRGSYNEQFF	TGTGCCACCAGTGATTTAGGGGGGAGGGGTTCCTACAATGAGCAGTTCTTC
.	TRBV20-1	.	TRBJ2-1	CSAVGWGRIRNEQFF	TGCAGTGCGGTTGGGTGGGGGCGTATTCGCAATGAGCAGTTCTTC
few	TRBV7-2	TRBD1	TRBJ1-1	CASSLIAGGVGTEAFF	TGTGCCAGCAGCTTGATTGCAGGGGGCGTTGGCACTGAAGCTTTCTTT
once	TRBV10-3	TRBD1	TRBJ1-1	CAVTGVGTEAIF	TGTGCCGTGACAGGGGTTGGAACTGAAGCTATCTTT
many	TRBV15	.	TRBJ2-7	CATSREYMAGYEQYF	TGTGCCACCAGCAGAGAATACATGGCGGGCTACGAGCAGTACTTC
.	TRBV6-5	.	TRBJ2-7	CASSYSIYGSESYEQYF	TGTGCCAGCAGTTACTCGATCTACGGGAGTGAATCCTACGAGCAGTACTTC
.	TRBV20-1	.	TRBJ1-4	CSARKGVMDEKLFF	TGCAGTGCTAGAAAAGGGGTGATGGATGAAAAACTGTTTTTT
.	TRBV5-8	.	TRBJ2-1	CASSFGGLTGEQFF	TGTGCCAGCAGCTTCGGGGGACTGACGGGTGAGCAGTTCTTC
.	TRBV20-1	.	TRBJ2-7	CSARSDSYEQYF	TGCAGTGCTAGATCGGACTCCTACGAGCAGTACTTC
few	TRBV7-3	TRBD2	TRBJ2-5	CASSLRGGRVETQYF	TGTGCCAGCAGCTTAAGAGGCGGGAGGGTAGAGACCCAGTACTTC
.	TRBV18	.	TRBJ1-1	CASSPQGLKNTEAFF	TGTGCCAGCTCACCACAGGGTCTTAAAAACACTGAAGCTTTCTTT
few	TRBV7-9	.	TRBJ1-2	CASSLGGSDGYTF	TGTGCCAGCAGCTTAGGGGGGTCGGATGGCTACACCTTC
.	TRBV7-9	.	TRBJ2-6	CASSFITGTGANVLTF	TGTGCCAGCAGCTTTATTACAGGTACCGGGGCCAACGTCCTGACTTTC
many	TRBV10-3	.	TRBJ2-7	CAISEQGYEQYF	TGTGCCATCAGTGAGCAGGGGTACGAGCAGTACTTC
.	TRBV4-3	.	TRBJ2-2	CASSQDETGDTGELFF	TGCGCCAGCAGCCAAGACGAGACGGGGGACACCGGGGAGCTGTTTTTT
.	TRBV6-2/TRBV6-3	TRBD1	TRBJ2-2	CASSRDRMNTGELFF	TGTGCCAGCAGTCGGGACAGAATGAACACCGGGGAGCTGTTTTTT
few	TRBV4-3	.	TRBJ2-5	CASSQTRQHQETQYF	TGCGCCAGCAGCCAGACACGACAGCACCAAGAGACCCAGTACTTC
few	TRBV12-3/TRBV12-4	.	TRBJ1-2	CASSLGFRGDSGYTF	TGTGCCAGCAGTTTGGGGTTTCGAGGGGATTCTGGCTACACCTTC
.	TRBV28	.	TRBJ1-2	CASSFNPGRGNYGYTF	TGTGCCAGCAGTTTTAATCCGGGACGGGGTAACTATGGCTACACCTTC
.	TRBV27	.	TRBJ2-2	CASMRGTNTGELFF	TGTGCCAGCATGCGCGGGACGAACACCGGGGAGCTGTTTTTT
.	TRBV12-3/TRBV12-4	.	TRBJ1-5	CASSLSRENQPQHF	TGTGCCAGCAGTTTAAGCAGGGAAAATCAGCCCCAGCATTTT
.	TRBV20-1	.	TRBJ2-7	CSARDSSSYEQYF	TGCAGTGCTAGGGACAGTTCCTCCTACGAGCAGTACTTC
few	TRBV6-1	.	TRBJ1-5	CASSERWRHQPQHF	TGTGCCAGCAGTGAAAGGTGGAGACATCAGCCCCAGCATTTT
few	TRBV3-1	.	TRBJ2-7	CASSQEYSFSNEQYF	TGTGCCAGCAGCCAAGAATATTCTTTTTCTAACGAGCAGTACTTC
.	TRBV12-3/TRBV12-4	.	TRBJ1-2	CASSPLRGVHGYTF	TGTGCCAGCAGTCCCCTGCGGGGGGTCCATGGCTACACCTTC
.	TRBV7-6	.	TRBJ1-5	CASSPRANQPQHF	TGTGCCAGCAGCCCCCGAGCTAATCAGCCCCAGCATTTT
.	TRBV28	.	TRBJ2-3	CASRGTSYTDTQYF	TGTGCCAGCAGAGGGACTTCCTACACAGATACGCAGTATTTT
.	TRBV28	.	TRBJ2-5	CASKGGAQETQYF	TGTGCCAGCAAGGGCGGAGCCCAAGAGACCCAGTACTTC
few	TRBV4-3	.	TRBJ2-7	CASSQYQGFPVDEQYF	TGCGCCAGCAGCCAATACCAGGGTTTTCCTGTAGACGAGCAGTACTTC
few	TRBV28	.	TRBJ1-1	CASSPAGMVNTEAFF	TGTGCCAGCAGTCCAGCCGGAATGGTGAACACTGAAGCTTTCTTT
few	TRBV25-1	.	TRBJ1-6	CASGPGETPLHF	TGTGCCAGCGGCCCTGGGGAGACACCCCTCCACTTT
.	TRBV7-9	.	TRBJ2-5	CASSSPNQAQETQYF	TGTGCCAGCAGCTCACCCAATCAAGCCCAAGAGACCCAGTACTTC
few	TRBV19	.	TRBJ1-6	CATRPKAVGYNSPLHF	TGTGCCACCCGCCCAAAGGCTGTGGGGTATAATTCACCCCTCCACTTT
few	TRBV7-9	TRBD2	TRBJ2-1	CASSSRGLAYNEQFF	TGTGCCAGCAGCTCCCGGGGACTAGCCTACAATGAGCAGTTCTTC